These 4 T cell receptor beta chains were sequenced from one sample in a study of T cell repertoires in cytomegalovirus infection. TCRdb ran MiXCR on the reads and lists one entry per CDR3 protein. The data show some 920,000 distinct CDR3 sequences, with around 32% seen just once and about an eighth held by the top ten. Their target antigens are unknown. Here the sequenced sample was cultured CD8+ T cells from PBMCs, taken from culture after CMV antigen stimulation. These receptors all stem from a human donor in good health (CMV status not recorded). Some clones in this sample may be carry-over from other donors' samples.

This clonotype was recorded at least ten times. V usage is TRBV7-8 and J usage is TRBJ2-3; possibly TRBD1 or TRBD2 for D (5 bases each). With 5 bases removed from V and 2 bases from J, the gap between germline ends came to 17 bases. CDR1 and CDR2 from the germline V gene are SGHVS and FQNEAQ. The CDR3 covers 16 residues. CDR3 coding DNA: TGTGCCAGCAGCGACCCCGAGGGGCGGGTCACAGATACGCAGTATTTT. Amino acid sequence: CASSDPEGRVTDTQYF.

The chain recombines TRBV7-3 with TRBJ2-2, with 8 bases that match TRBD1. The CDR3 has 18 amino acids. Germline CDR1 is SGHTA and CDR2 is FQGTGA. After removal of 1 base from V and 5 bases from J, the junction contained 12 bases not matched to a gene. The CDR3 DNA reads TGTGCCAGCAGCTTAATCCGGGGACAGGCCACGAGGACCGGGGAGCTGTTTTTT. Its translation: CASSLIRGQATRTGELFF.

The V call is TRBV5-4, the J call TRBJ2-3; 10 bases are shared with TRBD1. Per the germline V gene, CDR1 is SGHNT and CDR2 is YYREEE (reference sequence). CDR3 length: 17 residues. The junction had 13 bases not matched to a gene; V was cut back by 4 bases and J by 5 bases. CDR3 bases: TGTGCCAGCAGCCCCTGGCCGGGACAGGGGACGGGAGATACGCAGTATTTT. This encodes CASSPWPGQGTGDTQYF.

This clonotype appeared a few times. The chain combines TRBV7-3 with TRBJ1-1, with no clear D. CDR1 and CDR2 (germline): SGHTA, FQGTGA. V gave up 5 bases and J gave up 5 bases, with 12 bases separating them. The CDR3 consists of 13 residues. As DNA, the CDR3 is TGTGCCAGCAGCACCTACGATGGGACTGAAGCTTTCTTT. It codes for CASSTYDGTEAFF.